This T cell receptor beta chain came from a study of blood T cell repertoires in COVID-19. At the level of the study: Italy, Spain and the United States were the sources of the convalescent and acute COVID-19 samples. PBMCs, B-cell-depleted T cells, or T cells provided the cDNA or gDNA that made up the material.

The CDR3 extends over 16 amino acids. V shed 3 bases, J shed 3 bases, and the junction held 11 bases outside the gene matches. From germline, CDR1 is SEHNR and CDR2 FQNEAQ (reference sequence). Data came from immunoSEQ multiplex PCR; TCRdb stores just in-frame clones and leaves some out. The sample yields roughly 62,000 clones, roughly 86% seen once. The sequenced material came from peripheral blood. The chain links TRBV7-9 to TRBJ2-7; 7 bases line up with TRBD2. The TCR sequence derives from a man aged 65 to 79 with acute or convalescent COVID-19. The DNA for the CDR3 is TGTGCCAGCAGCTTGAGCGGGGCGGAGGGGCTCTACGAGCAGTACTTC. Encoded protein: CASSLSGAEGLYEQYF.